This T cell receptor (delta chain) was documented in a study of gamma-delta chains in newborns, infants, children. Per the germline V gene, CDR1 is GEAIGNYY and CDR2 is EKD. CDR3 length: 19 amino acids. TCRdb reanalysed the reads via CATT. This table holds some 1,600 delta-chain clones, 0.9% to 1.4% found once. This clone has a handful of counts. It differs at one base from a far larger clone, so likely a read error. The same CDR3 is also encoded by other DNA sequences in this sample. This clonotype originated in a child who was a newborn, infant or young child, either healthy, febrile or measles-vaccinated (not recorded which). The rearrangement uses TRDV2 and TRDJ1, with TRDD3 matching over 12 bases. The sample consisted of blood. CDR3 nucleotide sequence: TGTGCCTGTGACACTCTGCTGGGGGATACGAGGGGCAACGCCGATAAACTCATCTTC. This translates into CACDTLLGDTRGNADKLIF.